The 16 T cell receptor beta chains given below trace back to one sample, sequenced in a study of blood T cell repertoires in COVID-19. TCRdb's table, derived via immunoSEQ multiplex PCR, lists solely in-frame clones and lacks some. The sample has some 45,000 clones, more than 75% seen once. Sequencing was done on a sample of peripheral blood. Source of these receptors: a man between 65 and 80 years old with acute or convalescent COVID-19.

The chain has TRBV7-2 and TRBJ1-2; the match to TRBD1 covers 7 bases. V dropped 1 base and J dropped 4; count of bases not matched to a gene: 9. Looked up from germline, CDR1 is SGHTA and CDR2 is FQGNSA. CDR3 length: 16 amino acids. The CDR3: CASSLGPGTEIYGYTF. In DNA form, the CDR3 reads TGTGCCAGCAGCTTAGGCCCCGGGACAGAGATCTATGGCTACACCTTC.

CDR3 DNA sequence: TGTGCCAGCAGCACGACAGGGTTAGATGGCTACACCTTC. Translating it yields CASSTTGLDGYTF. The chain has TRBV7-9 and TRBJ1-2; 7 bases map to TRBD1. This CDR3 is 13 amino acids long. Germline trimming cut 5 bases from V and 6 bases from J; bases unmatched to any gene: 6. Per germline, CDR1 SEHNR and CDR2 FQNEAQ (reference sequence).

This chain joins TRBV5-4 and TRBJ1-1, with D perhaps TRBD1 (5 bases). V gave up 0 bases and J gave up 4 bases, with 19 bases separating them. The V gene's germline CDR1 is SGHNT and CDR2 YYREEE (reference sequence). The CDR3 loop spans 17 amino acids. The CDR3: CASSLGGQGRIRTEAFF. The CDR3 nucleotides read TGTGCCAGCAGCTTGGGTGGGCAGGGCAGGATTCGCACTGAAGCTTTCTTT.

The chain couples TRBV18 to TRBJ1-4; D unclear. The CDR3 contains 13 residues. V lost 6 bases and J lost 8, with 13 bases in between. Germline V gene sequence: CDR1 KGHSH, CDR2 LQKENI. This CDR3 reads CASSLGSEEKLFF. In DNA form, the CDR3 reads TGTGCCAGCTCCCTCGGGTCCGAGGAAAAACTGTTTTTT.

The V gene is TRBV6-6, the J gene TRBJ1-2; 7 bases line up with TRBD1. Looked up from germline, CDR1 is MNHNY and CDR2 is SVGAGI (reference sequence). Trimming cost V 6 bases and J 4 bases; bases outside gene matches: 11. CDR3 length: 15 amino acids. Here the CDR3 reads CASSLTGQSFYGYTF. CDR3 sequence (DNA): TGTGCCAGCAGCTTGACGGGACAGTCATTCTATGGCTACACCTTC.

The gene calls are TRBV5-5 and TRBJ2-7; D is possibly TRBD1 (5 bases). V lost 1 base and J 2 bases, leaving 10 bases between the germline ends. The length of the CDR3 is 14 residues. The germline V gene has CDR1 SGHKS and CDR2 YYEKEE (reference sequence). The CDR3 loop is CASSLIQGAYEQYF. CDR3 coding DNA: TGTGCCAGCAGCTTGATCCAGGGTGCCTACGAGCAGTACTTC. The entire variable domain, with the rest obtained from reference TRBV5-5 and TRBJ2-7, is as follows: DAGVTQSPTHLIKTRGQQVTLRCSPISGHKSVSWYQQVLGQGPQFIFQYYEKEERGRGNFPDRFSARQFPNYSSELNVNALLLGDSALYLCASSLIQGAYEQYFGPGTRLTVT.

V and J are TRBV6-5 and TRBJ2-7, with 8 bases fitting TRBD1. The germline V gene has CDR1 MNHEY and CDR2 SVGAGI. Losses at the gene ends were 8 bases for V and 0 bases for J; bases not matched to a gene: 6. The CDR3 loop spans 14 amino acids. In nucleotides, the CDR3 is TGTGCCAGCTCTGCGGGACAGGCCTCCTACGAGCAGTACTTC. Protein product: CASSAGQASYEQYF.

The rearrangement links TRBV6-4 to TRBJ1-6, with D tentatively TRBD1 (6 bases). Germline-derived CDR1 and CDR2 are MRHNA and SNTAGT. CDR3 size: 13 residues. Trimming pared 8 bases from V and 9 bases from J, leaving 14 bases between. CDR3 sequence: CASGSGGRSPLHF. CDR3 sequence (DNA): TGTGCCAGCGGCTCGGGGGGCCGTTCACCCCTCCACTTT.

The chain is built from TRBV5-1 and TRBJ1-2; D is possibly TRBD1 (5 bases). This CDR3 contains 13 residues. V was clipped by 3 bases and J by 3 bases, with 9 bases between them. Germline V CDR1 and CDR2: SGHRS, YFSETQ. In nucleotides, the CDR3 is TGCGCCAGCAGCTGGACATCTGACTATGGCTACACCTTC. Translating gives CASSWTSDYGYTF.

Here the CDR3 DNA reads TGTGCCAGCAGTCTCCAGGTTAACACTGAAGCTTTCTTT. It codes for CASSLQVNTEAFF. V gene TRBV6-4 combines with J gene TRBJ1-1, with D hard to call. CDR1 is MRHNA and CDR2 is SNTAGT in the germline V gene. V dropped 5 bases and J dropped 2 bases, with 9 bases sitting between them. The CDR3 loop spans 13 amino acids.

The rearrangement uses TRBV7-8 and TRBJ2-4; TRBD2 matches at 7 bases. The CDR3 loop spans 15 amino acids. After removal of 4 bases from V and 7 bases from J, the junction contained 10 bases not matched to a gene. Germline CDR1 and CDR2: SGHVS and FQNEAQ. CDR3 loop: CASSSSGGPANIQYF. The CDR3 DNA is TGTGCCAGCAGCTCCTCGGGGGGACCAGCGAACATTCAGTACTTC.

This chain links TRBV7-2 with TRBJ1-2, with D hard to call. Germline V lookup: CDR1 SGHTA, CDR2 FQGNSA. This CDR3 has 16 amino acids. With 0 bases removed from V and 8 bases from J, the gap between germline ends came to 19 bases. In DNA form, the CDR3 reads TGTGCCAGCAGCTTAGCCCCTAGGGATCTTAGCGGCGGCTACACCTTC. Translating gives CASSLAPRDLSGGYTF.

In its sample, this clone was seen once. The DNA for the CDR3 is TGCGCCAGCGTAGGTGGAAACGGACTTTATTTTGATCAGTACTTC. Translated, it gives CASVGGNGLYFDQYF. The V and J genes are TRBV10-1 and TRBJ2-4, with D possibly being TRBD2 (5 bases). The germline V and J ends were trimmed by 8 bases and 12 bases, with 26 bases remaining between them. This CDR3 has 15 amino acids. CDR1 is WNHNN, CDR2 SYGVQD, per germline (reference sequence).

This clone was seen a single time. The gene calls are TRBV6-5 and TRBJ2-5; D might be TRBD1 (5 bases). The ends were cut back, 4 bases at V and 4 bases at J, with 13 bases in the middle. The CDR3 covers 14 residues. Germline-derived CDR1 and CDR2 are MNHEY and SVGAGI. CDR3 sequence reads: CASSSILRGETQYF. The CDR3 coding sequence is TGTGCCAGCAGTTCGATCCTAAGGGGAGAGACCCAGTACTTC.

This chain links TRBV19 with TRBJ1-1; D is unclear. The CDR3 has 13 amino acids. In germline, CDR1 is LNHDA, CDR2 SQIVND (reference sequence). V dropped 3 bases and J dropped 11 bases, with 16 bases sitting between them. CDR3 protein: CASSMGRPNPAFF. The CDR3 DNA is TGTGCCAGTAGTATGGGCAGGCCGAACCCCGCTTTCTTT.

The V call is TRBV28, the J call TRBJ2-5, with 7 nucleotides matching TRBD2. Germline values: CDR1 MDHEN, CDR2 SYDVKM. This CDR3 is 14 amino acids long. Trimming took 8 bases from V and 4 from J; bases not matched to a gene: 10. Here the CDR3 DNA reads TGTGCCAGCGGAACTAGCGTTGTCGGAGAGACCCAGTACTTC. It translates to CASGTSVVGETQYF.